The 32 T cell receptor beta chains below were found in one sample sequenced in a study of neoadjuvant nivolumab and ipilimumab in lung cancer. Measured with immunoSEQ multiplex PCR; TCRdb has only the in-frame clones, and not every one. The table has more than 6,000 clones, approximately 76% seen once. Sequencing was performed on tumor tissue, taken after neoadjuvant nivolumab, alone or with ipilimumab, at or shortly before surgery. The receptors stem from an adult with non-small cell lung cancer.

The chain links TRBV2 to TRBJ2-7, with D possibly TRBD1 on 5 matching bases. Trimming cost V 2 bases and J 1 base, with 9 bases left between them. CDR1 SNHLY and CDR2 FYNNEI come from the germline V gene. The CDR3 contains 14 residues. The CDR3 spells CASSEQGTSYEQYF. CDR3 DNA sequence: TGTGCCAGCAGTGAACAGGGTACGTCCTACGAGCAGTACTTC.

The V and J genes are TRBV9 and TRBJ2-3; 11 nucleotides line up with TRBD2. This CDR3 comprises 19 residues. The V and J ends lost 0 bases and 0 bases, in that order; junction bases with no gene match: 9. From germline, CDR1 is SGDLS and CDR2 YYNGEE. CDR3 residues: CASSVGLGTSGKSTDTQYF. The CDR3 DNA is TGTGCCAGCAGCGTAGGCCTTGGGACTAGCGGAAAAAGCACAGATACGCAGTATTTT.

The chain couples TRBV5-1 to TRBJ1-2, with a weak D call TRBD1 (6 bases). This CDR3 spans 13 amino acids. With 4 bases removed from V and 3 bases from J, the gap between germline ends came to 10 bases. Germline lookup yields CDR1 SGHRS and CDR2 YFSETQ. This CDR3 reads CASSEDRYYGYTF. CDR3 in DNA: TGCGCCAGCAGCGAGGACAGATACTATGGCTACACCTTC.

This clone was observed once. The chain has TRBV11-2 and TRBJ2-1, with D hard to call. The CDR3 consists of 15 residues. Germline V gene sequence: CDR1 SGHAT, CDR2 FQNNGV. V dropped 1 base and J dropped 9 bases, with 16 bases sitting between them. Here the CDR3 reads CASSLVGSALSEQFF. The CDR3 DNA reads TGTGCCAGCAGCTTAGTCGGTAGTGCCCTGTCTGAGCAGTTCTTC.

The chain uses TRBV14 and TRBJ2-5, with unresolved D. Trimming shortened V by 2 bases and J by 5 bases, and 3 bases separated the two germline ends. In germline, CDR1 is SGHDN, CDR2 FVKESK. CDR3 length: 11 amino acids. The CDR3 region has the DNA TGTGCCAGCAGCCAATGGGAGACCCAGTACTTC. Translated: CASSQWETQYF.

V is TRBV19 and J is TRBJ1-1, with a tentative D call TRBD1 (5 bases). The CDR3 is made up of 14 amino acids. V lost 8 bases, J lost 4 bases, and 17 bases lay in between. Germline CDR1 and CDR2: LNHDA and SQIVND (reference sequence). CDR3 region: CASAIGGVSTEAFF. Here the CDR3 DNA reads TGTGCCAGTGCTATAGGAGGGGTCTCCACTGAAGCTTTCTTT.

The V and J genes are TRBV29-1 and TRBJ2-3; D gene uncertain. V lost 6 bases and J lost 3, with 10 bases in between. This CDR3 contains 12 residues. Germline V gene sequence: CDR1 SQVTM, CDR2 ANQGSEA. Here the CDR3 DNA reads TGCAGCGTCCGCCCTCAGACAGATACGCAGTATTTT. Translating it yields CSVRPQTDTQYF.

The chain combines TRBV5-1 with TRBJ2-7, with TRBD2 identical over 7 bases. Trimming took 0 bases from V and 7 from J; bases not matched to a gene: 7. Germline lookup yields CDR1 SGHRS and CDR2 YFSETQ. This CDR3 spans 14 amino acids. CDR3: CASSLAAGDEEQYF. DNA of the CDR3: TGCGCCAGCAGCTTGGCGGCGGGGGATGAGGAGCAGTACTTC.

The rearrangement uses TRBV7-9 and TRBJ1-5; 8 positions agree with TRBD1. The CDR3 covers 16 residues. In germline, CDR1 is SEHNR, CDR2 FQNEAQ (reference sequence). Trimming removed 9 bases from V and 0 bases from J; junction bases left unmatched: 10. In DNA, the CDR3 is TGTGCCAGTTCTGACAGGGGATGGGATAGCAATCAGCCCCAGCATTTT. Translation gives CASSDRGWDSNQPQHF.

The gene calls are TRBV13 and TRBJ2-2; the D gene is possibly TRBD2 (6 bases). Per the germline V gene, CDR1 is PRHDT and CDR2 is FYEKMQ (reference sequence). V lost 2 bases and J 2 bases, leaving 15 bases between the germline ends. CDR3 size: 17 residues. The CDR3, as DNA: TGTGCCAGCAGCTTACGTTCACGGGAGTTCAACACCGGGGAGCTGTTTTTT. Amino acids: CASSLRSREFNTGELFF.

The CDR3 DNA follows: TGTGCCAGCAGCTACGACAGCATTTCCACCGGGGAGCTGTTTTTT. This translates into CASSYDSISTGELFF. This chain links TRBV7-6 with TRBJ2-2; the D gene is possibly TRBD1 (5 bases). CDR1 and CDR2 (germline): SGHVS, FNYEAQ. The CDR3 has 15 residues. V was cut by 4 bases and J by 4 bases, with 13 bases left in between.

The CDR3 spells CASSLGRQNAEAFF. As DNA, the CDR3 is TGTGCCAGCAGCTTAGGCCGCCAGAATGCTGAAGCTTTCTTT. The rearrangement links TRBV13 to TRBJ1-1; unclear D gene. Germline V gene sequence: CDR1 PRHDT, CDR2 FYEKMQ (reference sequence). This CDR3 spans 14 amino acids. The germline V and J ends were trimmed by 0 bases and 6 bases, with 11 bases remaining between them.

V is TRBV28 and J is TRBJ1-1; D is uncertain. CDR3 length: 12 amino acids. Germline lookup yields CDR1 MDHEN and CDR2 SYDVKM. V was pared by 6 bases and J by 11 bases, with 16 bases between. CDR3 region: CASSRLRERAFF. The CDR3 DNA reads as TGTGCCAGCAGCCGTTTACGGGAGCGGGCTTTCTTT.

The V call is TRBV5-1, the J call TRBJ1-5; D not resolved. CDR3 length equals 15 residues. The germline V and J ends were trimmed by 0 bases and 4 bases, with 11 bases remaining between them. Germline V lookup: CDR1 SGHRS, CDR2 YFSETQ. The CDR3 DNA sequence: TGCGCCAGCAGCTTGGGCCCCGAGGGTAATCAGCCCCAGCATTTT. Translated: CASSLGPEGNQPQHF.

As DNA, the CDR3 is TGTGCCAGCAGTGGTACAGTATATGGCTACACCTTC. It translates to CASSGTVYGYTF. The chain couples TRBV2 to TRBJ1-2, with no clear D. This CDR3 comprises 12 residues. V was trimmed by 4 bases and J by 5 bases, leaving 8 bases between them. Germline loops: CDR1 SNHLY, CDR2 FYNNEI.

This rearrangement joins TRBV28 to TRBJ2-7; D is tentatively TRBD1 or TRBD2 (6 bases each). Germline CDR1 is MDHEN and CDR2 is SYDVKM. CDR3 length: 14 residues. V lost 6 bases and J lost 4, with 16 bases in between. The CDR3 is CASRLQGGAYEQYF. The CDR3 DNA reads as TGTGCCAGCAGGTTACAGGGAGGTGCTTACGAGCAGTACTTC.

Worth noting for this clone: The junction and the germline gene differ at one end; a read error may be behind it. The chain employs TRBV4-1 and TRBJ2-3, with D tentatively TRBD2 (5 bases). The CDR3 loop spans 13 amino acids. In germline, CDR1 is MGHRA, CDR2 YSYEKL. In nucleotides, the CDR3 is TGCGCCAGCAGTCAAGCGGACACAGATACGCAGTATTTT. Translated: CASSQADTDTQYF.

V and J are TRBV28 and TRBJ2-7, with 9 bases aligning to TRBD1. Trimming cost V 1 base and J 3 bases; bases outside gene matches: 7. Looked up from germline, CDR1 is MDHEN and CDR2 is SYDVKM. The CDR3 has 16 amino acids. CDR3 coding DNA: TGTGCCAGCAGTTTATTGGGACAGGGAGGGAACTACGAGCAGTACTTC. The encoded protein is CASSLLGQGGNYEQYF.

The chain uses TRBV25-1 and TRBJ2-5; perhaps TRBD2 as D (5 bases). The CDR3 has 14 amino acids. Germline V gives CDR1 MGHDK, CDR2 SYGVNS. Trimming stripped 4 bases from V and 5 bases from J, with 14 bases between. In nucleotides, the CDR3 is TGTGCCAGCAGTGCAGCGGCCTTGGCGGAGACCCAGTACTTC. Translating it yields CASSAAALAETQYF.

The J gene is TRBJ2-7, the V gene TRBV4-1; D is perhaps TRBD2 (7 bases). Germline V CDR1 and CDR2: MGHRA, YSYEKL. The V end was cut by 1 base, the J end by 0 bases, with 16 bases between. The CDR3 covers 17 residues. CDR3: CASSQVGGGTPSYEQYF. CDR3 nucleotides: TGCGCCAGCAGCCAAGTGGGAGGGGGGACGCCCTCCTACGAGCAGTACTTC.

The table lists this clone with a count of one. The CDR3 region is CASSLGEALRETQYF. CDR3 DNA sequence: TGTGCCAGCAGCTTAGGCGAGGCCCTACGGGAGACCCAGTACTTC. V is TRBV11-2 and J is TRBJ2-5; no clear D gene. Trimming pared 1 base from V and 5 bases from J, leaving 14 bases between. The CDR3 extends over 15 amino acids. From germline, CDR1 is SGHAT and CDR2 FQNNGV.

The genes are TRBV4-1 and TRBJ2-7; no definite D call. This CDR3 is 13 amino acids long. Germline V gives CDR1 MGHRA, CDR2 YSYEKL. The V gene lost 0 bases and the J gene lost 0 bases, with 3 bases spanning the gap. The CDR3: CASSQESSYEQYF. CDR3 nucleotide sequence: TGCGCCAGCAGCCAAGAGAGCTCCTACGAGCAGTACTTC.

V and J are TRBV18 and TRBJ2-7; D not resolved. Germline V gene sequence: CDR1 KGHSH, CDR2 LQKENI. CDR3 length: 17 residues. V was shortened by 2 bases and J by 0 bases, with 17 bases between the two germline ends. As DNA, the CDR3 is TGTGCCAGCTCACCAGCGGCCCCTAGTAGAAACTCCTACGAGCAGTACTTC. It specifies CASSPAAPSRNSYEQYF.

For the CDR3, the DNA is TGTGCCAGCAGCTTATGGGCGCCTAGCGGGATGTCAAGGAATGAGCAGTTCTTC. It is translated as CASSLWAPSGMSRNEQFF. The chain couples TRBV7-2 to TRBJ2-1; 9 bases line up with TRBD2. The CDR3 runs 18 residues. Trimming took 2 bases from V and 7 from J; bases not matched to a gene: 15. Germline V gene sequence: CDR1 SGHTA, CDR2 FQGNSA.

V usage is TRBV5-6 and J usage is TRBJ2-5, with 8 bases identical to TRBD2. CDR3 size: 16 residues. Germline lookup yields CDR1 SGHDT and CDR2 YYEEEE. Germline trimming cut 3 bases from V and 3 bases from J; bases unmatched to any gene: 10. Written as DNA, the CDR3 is TGTGCCAGCAGCTCATCCGGGACTAGGGCGGAAGAGACCCAGTACTTC. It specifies CASSSSGTRAEETQYF.

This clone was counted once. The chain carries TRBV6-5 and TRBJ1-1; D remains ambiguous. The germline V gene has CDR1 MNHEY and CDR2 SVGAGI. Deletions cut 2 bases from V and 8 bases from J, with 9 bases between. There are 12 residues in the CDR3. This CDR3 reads CASSYGPGEAFF. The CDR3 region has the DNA TGTGCCAGCAGTTACGGGCCGGGGGAAGCTTTCTTT.

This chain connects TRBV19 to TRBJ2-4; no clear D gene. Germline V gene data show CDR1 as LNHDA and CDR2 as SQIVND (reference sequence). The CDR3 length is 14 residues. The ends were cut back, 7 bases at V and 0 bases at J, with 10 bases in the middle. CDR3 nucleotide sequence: TGTGCCAGTAAGGCGGACCCAGCCAAAAACATTCAGTACTTC. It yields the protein CASKADPAKNIQYF.

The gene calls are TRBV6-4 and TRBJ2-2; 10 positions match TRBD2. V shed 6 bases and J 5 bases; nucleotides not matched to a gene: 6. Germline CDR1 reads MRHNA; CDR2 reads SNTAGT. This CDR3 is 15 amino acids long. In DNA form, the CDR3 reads TGTGCCAGCAGCCCGCTAGCGGGAGAAACCGGGGAGCTGTTTTTT. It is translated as CASSPLAGETGELFF.

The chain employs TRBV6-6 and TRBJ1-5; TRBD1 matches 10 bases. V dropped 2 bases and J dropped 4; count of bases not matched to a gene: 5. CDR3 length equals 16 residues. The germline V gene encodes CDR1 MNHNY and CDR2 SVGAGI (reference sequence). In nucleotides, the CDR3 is TGTGCCAGCAGTTACCCGACAGGGGGCTCTAATCAGCCCCAGCATTTT. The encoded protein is CASSYPTGGSNQPQHF.

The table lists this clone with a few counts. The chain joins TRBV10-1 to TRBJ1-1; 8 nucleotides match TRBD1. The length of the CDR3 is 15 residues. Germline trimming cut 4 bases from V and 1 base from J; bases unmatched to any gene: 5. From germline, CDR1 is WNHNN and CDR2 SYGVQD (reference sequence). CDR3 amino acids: CASSGDRGTNTEAFF. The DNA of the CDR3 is TGCGCCAGCAGTGGTGACAGGGGAACGAACACTGAAGCTTTCTTT.

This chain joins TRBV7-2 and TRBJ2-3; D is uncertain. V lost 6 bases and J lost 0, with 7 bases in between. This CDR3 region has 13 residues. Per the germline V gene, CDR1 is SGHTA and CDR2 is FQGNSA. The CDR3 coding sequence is TGTGCCAGCAGACCTACTAGCACAGATACGCAGTATTTT. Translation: CASRPTSTDTQYF. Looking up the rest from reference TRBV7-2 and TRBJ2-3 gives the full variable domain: GAGVSQSPSNKVTEKGKDVELRCDPISGHTALYWYRQSLGQGLEFLIYFQGNSAPDKSGLPSDRFSAERTGGSVSTLTIQRTQQEDSAVYLCASRPTSTDTQYFGPGTRLTVL.

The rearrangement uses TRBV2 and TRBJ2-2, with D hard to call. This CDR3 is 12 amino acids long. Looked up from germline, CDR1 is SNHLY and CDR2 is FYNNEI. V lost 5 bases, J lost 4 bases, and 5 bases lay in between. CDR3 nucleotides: TGTGCCAGCAGTATCACCACCGGGGAGCTGTTTTTT. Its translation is CASSITTGELFF.